A selection of T cell receptor beta chains follows, all from one sample in a study of blood T cell repertoires in COVID-19. Some clones are missing from TCRdb's copy, which holds only in-frame ones; the method was immunoSEQ multiplex PCR. The top ten hold over 1% of the sample, which has 350,000 to 450,000 clones, roughly 90% seen once. The sample was peripheral blood. These receptors all come from a man aged 40-55 years with acute or convalescent COVID-19. Each CDR3 is given with its conserved first and last residue. Each record gives: J gene, V gene, clone size, D gene, CDR3 protein, CDR3 DNA. A D gene is named only where the DNA matches it firmly. The size of a clone is reported for some rows only, either as once, few or many, or as a class for expanded clones.

TRBJ2-2	TRBV5-4	-	TRBD1	CASSRTGDGELFF	TGTGCCAGCAGCCGGACAGGGGATGGGGAGCTGTTTTTT
TRBJ1-4	TRBV15	-	TRBD1	CATSGGSTNEKLFF	TGTGCCACTTCAGGGGGTTCAACTAATGAAAAACTGTTTTTT
TRBJ2-7	TRBV9	once	TRBD2	CASSAGPGLAGASYEQYF	TGTGCCAGCAGCGCTGGACCGGGACTAGCGGGGGCGAGCTACGAGCAGTACTTC
TRBJ2-3	TRBV12-5	-	TRBD1	CASGLTGGTDTQYF	TGTGCTAGTGGTTTGACAGGGGGCACAGATACGCAGTATTTT
TRBJ2-7	TRBV28	-	-	CASSFSAGQYF	TGTGCCAGCAGTTTTTCGGCGGGGCAGTACTTC
TRBJ1-5	TRBV7-2	-	-	CASSSDGGQPQHF	TGTGCCAGCAGCTCCGACGGGGGTCAGCCCCAGCATTTT
TRBJ2-5	TRBV5-4	-	TRBD1	CASSPPRTGGVETQYF	TGTGCCAGCAGCCCCCCCCGGACAGGGGGGGTAGAGACCCAGTACTTC
TRBJ2-5	TRBV6-2/TRBV6-3	-	-	CASSSLAKETQYF	TGTGCCAGCAGCTCACTAGCTAAAGAGACCCAGTACTTC
TRBJ1-1	TRBV27	-	-	CASSFLQGTEAFF	TGTGCCAGCAGTTTCCTTCAGGGCACTGAAGCTTTCTTT
TRBJ1-3	TRBV24-1	-	TRBD1	CATSDLQGAYLPRSGNTIYF	TGTGCCACCAGTGATTTGCAGGGGGCCTATCTCCCCCGCTCTGGAAACACCATATATTTT
TRBJ2-4	TRBV28	-	TRBD1	CASSAGQDKNIQYF	TGTGCCAGCAGTGCAGGACAGGATAAAAACATTCAGTACTTC
TRBJ1-2	TRBV12-3/TRBV12-4	few	TRBD1	CASSFGTGLGYTF	TGTGCCAGCAGTTTTGGGACAGGCCTTGGCTACACCTTC
TRBJ1-4	TRBV27	-	-	CASSLFRTAGEKLFF	TGTGCCAGCAGTTTATTTCGTACGGCGGGCGAAAAACTGTTTTTT